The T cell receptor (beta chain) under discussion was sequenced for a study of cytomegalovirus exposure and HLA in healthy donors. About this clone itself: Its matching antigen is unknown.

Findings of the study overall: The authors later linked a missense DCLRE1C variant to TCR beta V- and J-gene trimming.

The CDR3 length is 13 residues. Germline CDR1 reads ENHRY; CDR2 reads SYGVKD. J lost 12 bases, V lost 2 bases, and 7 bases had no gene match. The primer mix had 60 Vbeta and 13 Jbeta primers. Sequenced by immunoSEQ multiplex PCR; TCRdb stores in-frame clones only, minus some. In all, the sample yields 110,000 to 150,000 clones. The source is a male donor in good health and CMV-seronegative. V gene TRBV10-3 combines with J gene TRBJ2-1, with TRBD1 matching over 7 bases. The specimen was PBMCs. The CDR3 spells CAISEGDRDRQFF. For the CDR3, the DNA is TGTGCCATCAGTGAGGGCGACAGGGACCGGCAGTTCTTC.